This T cell receptor beta chain came from a study of blood T cell repertoires in COVID-19. At the level of the study: PBMCs, B-cell-depleted T cells, or T cells were the source of the cDNA or gDNA that made up the material.

Authors' processing steps: Nucleated cell counts were estimated from reference gene primer amplification. TCRdb's table, derived via immunoSEQ multiplex PCR, lists solely in-frame clones and lacks some. That table gives V, J and clone size, and the DNA gave D and trimming. The sample holds roughly 220,000 clones, 80% seen once. Living in roughly 25 US areas, the participants were between roughly 18 and 95 years of age. The material sequenced was PBMCs or T cells enriched from blood (not recorded which). This TCR derives from a man aged 30 to 39 with acute COVID-19.

CDR3 sequence reads: CASSPVPGNEQFF. Written as DNA, the CDR3 is TGTGCCAGCAGCCCGGTTCCGGGGAATGAGCAGTTCTTC. The chain combines TRBV5-4 with TRBJ2-1; possibly TRBD2 for D (5 bases). The CDR3 extends over 13 amino acids. Trimming stripped 4 bases from V and 7 bases from J, with 12 bases between. Germline loops: CDR1 SGHNT, CDR2 YYREEE (reference sequence).